The 11 T cell receptor beta chains below come from one sample, sequenced in a study of beta chain features in type 1 diabetes. Sequenced material consisted of expressed TCRB transcripts (all of the isolated RNA was reverse transcribed). TCRdb's table, derived via immunoSEQ multiplex PCR, lists solely in-frame clones and lacks some. The sample has a few hundred thousand clones, roughly a tenth seen once. Sequencing used central memory CD4+ T cells from blood. These receptors were taken from a young man in good health.

This clone turned up a few times. The rearrangement uses TRBV7-2 and TRBJ2-7; 7 bases match TRBD1. With V trimmed by 4 bases and J by 2 bases, 5 bases remained unmatched. CDR3 length: 14 amino acids. Germline CDR1 is SGHTA and CDR2 is FQGNSA. The CDR3: CASSYGTVTYEQYF. CDR3 DNA: TGTGCCAGCAGCTACGGGACAGTCACCTACGAGCAGTACTTC.

This chain links TRBV19 with TRBJ2-5; D may be TRBD1 (5 bases). The germline V gene has CDR1 LNHDA and CDR2 SQIVND (reference sequence). Trimming cost V 3 bases and J 1 base, with 12 bases left between them. This CDR3 spans 15 amino acids. CDR3 sequence: CASSMYQGPQETQYF. Here the CDR3 DNA reads TGTGCCAGTAGTATGTATCAGGGTCCCCAAGAGACCCAGTACTTC.

This clone was observed many times. V and J are TRBV15 and TRBJ2-7, with TRBD2 matching 8 bases. The CDR3 is 15 amino acids. V lost 5 bases to trimming and J lost 4 bases; unmatched junction nucleotides: 10. Per germline, CDR1 LNHNV and CDR2 YYDKDF (reference sequence). In nucleotides, the CDR3 is TGTGCCACCAGCTCCCCCGGTAAGCGGGAGTACGAGCAGTACTTC. Encoded protein: CATSSPGKREYEQYF.

This clone occurred a few times. CDR3 sequence (DNA): TGCGCCAGCAGTCACTGGTTAGGGAATCAGCCCCAGCATTTT. Translation gives CASSHWLGNQPQHF. The chain employs TRBV23-1 and TRBJ1-5; D gene uncertain. TRBV23-1 is an open reading frame, and its role is uncertain. V gave up 3 bases and J gave up 4 bases, with 10 bases separating them. The length of the CDR3 is 14 residues.

This clone was counted only a few times. CDR3 bases: TGTGCCAGCGGACAGGCCTCGCGGCCCCAGCATTTT. It translates to CASGQASRPQHF. V usage is TRBV7-2 and J usage is TRBJ1-5, with 7 bases aligning to TRBD1. The CDR3 is made up of 12 amino acids. CDR1 and CDR2 (germline): SGHTA, FQGNSA. V lost 8 bases and J lost 9; bases outside the gene matches: 7.

The chain couples TRBV6-6 to TRBJ2-7, with 10 bases matching TRBD2. The ends lost 6 bases at V and 4 bases at J; junction bases unmatched: 6. Germline V gene data show CDR1 as MNHNY and CDR2 as SVGAGI (reference sequence). This CDR3 has 14 amino acids. CDR3 in DNA: TGTGCCAGCAGCTCTAGCGGGAGTCTTTACGAGCAGTACTTC. Translated: CASSSSGSLYEQYF.

This rearrangement joins TRBV30 to TRBJ1-2; D gene ambiguous. Trimming took 3 bases from V and 1 from J, leaving 9 bases between them. This CDR3 has 13 residues. CDR1 and CDR2 (germline): GTSNPN, SVGIG (reference sequence). CDR3 sequence reads: CAWSTRINYGYTF. In DNA, the CDR3 is TGTGCCTGGAGCACACGAATTAACTATGGCTACACCTTC.

This clone was recorded a few times. This chain links TRBV29-1 with TRBJ1-1; D is unclear. Trimming stripped 4 bases from V and 5 bases from J, with 11 bases between. Germline CDR1 is SQVTM and CDR2 is ANQGSEA. This CDR3 is built from 12 residues. The chain's CDR3 is CSVAAGNTEAFF. The DNA of the CDR3 is TGCAGCGTTGCGGCCGGAAATACTGAAGCTTTCTTT. The full variable domain, completed using reference TRBV29-1 and TRBJ1-1, is SAVISQKPSRDICQRGTSLTIQCQVDSQVTMMFWYRQQPGQSLTLIATANQGSEATYESGFVIDKFPISRPNLTFSTLTVSNMSPEDSSIYLCSVAAGNTEAFFGQGTRLTVV.

This clone was seen only a few times. The chain joins TRBV7-9 to TRBJ2-1, with 7 positions matching TRBD1. Per germline, CDR1 SEHNR and CDR2 FQNEAQ (reference sequence). The V and J ends lost 1 base and 14 bases, in that order; junction bases with no gene match: 8. The CDR3 has 13 amino acids. The CDR3: CASSLELTGKEFF. CDR3 coding DNA: TGTGCCAGCAGCTTAGAGTTGACAGGGAAGGAGTTCTTC. The full variable domain, in which reference TRBV7-9 and TRBJ2-1 provide the parts outside the CDR3, is DTGVSQNPRHKITKRGQNVTFRCDPISEHNRLYWYRQTLGQGPEFLTYFQNEAQLEKSRLLSDRFSAERPKGSFSTLEIQRTEQGDSAMYLCASSLELTGKEFFGPGTRLTVL.

This clone has more than one count but fewer than ten. J is TRBJ2-6 and V is TRBV6-6; 7 bases agree with TRBD1. CDR1 and CDR2 from the germline V gene are MNHNY and SVGAGI (reference sequence). There are 15 residues in the CDR3. J lost 7 bases, V lost 10 bases, and 13 bases had no gene match. The CDR3 reads CATALTGNPANVLTF. DNA for the CDR3: TGTGCCACAGCTTTGACAGGGAATCCAGCCAACGTCCTGACTTTC.

This clone showed up many times. The genes are TRBV5-1 and TRBJ2-2, with a possible D match to TRBD2 (6 bases). Trimming removed 4 bases at V and 2 bases at J, with 9 bases between. The CDR3 consists of 14 residues. CDR1 SGHRS and CDR2 YFSETQ come from the germline V gene. The DNA for the CDR3 is TGCGCCAGCAGCACGGGAGCTAACACCGGGGAGCTGTTTTTT. Translating it yields CASSTGANTGELFF.